This T cell receptor beta chain was sequenced for a study of cytomegalovirus exposure and HLA in healthy donors. Overall study findings and caveats: By a later analysis, the bulk of CMV-associated TCR beta chains appeared HLA-restricted.

As to this clone: Its antigen is still unknown.

Germline assignment: CDR1 SEHNR and CDR2 FQNEAQ (reference sequence). CDR3 length: 15 amino acids. V was trimmed by 3 bases and J by 1 base, leaving 10 bases between them. PCR primers comprised 60 Vbeta and 13 Jbeta primers. Only in-frame clones appear in the TCRdb table, and some are missing; sequencing was by immunoSEQ multiplex PCR. This sample has some 100,000 clones, with 74% found just once. This TCR came from a woman in her fifties or sixties in good health and CMV-seropositive. The sample was PBMCs. The genes are TRBV7-9 and TRBJ2-1, with a possible D match to TRBD2 (5 bases). CDR3 amino acids: CASSFRPGSYNEQFF. As DNA, the CDR3 is TGTGCCAGCAGCTTCCGCCCGGGGTCCTACAATGAGCAGTTCTTC.